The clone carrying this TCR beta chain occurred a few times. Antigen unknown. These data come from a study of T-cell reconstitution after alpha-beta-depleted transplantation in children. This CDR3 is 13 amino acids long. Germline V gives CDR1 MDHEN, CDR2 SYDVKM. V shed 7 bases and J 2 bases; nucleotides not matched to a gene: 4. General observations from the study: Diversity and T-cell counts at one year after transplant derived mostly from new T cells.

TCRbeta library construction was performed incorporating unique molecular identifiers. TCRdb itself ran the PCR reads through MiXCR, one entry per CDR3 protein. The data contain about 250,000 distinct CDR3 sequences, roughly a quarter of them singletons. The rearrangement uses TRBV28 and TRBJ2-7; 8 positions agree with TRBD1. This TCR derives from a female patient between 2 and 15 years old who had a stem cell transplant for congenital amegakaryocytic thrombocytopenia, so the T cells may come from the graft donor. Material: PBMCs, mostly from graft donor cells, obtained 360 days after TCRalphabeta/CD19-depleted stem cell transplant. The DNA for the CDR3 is TGTGCCAGCACCCTACAGGGGGCCTACGAGCAGTACTTC. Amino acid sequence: CASTLQGAYEQYF.